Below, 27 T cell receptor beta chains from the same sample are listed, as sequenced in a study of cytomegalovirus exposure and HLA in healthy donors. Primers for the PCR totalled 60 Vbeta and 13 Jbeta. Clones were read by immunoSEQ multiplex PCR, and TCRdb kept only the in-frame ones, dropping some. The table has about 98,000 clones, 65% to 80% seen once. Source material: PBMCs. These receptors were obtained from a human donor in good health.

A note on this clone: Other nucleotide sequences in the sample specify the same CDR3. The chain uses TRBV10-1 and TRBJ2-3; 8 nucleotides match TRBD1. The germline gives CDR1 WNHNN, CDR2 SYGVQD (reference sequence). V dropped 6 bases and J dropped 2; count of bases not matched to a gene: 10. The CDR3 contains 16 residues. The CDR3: CASSGRQGSPTDTQYF. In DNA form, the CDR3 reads TGCGCCAGCAGCGGCCGACAGGGGTCACCCACAGATACGCAGTATTTT.

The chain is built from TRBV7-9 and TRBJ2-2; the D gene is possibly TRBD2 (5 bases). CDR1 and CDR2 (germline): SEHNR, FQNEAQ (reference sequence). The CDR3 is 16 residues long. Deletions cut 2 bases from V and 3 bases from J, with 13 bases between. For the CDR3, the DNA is TGTGCCAGCAGCTTACTGGTTTTCGGGGACACCGGGGAGCTGTTTTTT. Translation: CASSLLVFGDTGELFF.

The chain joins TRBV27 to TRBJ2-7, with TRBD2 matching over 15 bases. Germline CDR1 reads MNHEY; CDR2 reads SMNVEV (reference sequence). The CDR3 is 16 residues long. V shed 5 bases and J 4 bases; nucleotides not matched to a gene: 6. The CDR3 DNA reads TGTGCCAGCAGTCCCAGGACTAGCGGGAGGGTATACGAGCAGTACTTC. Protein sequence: CASSPRTSGRVYEQYF.

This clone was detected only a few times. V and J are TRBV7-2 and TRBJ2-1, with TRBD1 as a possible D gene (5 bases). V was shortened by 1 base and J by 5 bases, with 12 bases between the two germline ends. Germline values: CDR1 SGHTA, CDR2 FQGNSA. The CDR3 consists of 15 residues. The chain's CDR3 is CASSLVVRGNNEQFF. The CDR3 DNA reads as TGTGCCAGCAGCTTAGTGGTTAGGGGCAACAATGAGCAGTTCTTC. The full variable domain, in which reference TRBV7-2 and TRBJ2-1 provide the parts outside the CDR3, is GAGVSQSPSNKVTEKGKDVELRCDPISGHTALYWYRQSLGQGLEFLIYFQGNSAPDKSGLPSDRFSAERTGGSVSTLTIQRTQQEDSAVYLCASSLVVRGNNEQFFGPGTRLTVL.

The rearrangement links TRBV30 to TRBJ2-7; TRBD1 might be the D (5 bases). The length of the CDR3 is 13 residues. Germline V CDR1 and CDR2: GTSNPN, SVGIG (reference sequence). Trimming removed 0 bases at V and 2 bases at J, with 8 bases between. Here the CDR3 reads CAWSVGRAYEQYF. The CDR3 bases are TGTGCCTGGAGTGTGGGCAGGGCCTACGAGCAGTACTTC.

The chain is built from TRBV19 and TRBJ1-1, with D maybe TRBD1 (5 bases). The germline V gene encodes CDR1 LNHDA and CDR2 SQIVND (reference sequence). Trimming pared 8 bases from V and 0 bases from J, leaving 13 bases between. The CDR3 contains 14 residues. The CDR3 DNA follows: TGTGCCAGTCGGGGGGAGATGGTGAACACTGAAGCTTTCTTT. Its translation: CASRGEMVNTEAFF.

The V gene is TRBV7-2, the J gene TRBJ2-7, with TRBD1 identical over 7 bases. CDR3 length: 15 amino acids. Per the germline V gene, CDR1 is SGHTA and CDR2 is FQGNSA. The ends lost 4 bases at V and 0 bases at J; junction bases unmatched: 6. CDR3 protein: CASSSRDSLSYEQYF. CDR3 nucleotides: TGTGCCAGCAGCTCCCGGGACAGCCTCTCCTACGAGCAGTACTTC.

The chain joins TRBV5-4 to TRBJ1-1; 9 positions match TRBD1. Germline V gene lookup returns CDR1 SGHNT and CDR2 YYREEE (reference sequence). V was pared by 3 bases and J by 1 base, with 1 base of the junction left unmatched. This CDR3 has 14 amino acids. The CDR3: CASSSGQGNTEAFF. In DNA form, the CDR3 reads TGTGCCAGCAGCTCGGGACAGGGGAACACTGAAGCTTTCTTT.

CDR3 bases: TGTGCCAGCTCTCGGGGACTAGCGGGACGTTGTGAGCAGTTCTTC. Its protein product is CASSRGLAGRCEQFF. The rearrangement links TRBV18 to TRBJ2-1; 13 bases are a match to TRBD2. V lost 6 bases and J lost 9; bases outside the gene matches: 8. This CDR3 region has 15 residues. Germline lookup yields CDR1 KGHSH and CDR2 LQKENI.

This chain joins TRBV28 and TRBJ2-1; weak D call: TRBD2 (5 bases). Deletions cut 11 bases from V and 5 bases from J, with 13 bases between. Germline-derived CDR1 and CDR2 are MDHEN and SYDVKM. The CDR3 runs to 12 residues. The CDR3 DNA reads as TGTGCCGGCCGGGATCAGGACAATGAGCAGTTCTTC. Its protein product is CAGRDQDNEQFF.

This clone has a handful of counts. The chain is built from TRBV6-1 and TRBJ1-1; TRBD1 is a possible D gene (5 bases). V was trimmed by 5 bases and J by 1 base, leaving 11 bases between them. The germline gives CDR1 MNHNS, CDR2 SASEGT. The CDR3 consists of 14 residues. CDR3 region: CASSRRGGNTEAFF. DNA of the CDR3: TGTGCCAGCAGTCGGCGCGGGGGGAACACTGAAGCTTTCTTT.

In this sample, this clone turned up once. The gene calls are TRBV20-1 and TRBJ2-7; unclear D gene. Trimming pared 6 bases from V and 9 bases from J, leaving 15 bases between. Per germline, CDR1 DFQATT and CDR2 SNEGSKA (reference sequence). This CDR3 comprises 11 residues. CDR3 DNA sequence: TGCAGTGCACCTACTACCGCCTCGCAGTACTTC. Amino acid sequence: CSAPTTASQYF.

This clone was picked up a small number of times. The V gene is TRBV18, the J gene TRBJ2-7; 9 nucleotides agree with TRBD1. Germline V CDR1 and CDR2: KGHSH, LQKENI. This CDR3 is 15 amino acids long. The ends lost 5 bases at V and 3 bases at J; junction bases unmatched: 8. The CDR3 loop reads CASSADRGTVYEQYF. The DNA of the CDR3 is TGTGCCAGCTCAGCTGACAGGGGGACAGTCTACGAGCAGTACTTC.

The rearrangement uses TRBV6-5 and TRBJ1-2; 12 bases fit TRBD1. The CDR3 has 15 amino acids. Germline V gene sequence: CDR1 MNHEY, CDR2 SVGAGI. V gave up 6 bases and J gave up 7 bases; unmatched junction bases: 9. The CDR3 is CASRGTGGRWFGYTF. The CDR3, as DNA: TGTGCCAGCAGGGGGACAGGGGGCAGGTGGTTTGGCTACACCTTC.

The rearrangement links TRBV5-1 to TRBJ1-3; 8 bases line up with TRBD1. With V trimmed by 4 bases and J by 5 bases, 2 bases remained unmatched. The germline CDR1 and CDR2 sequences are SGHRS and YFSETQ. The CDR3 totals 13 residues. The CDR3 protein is CASSGQGRNTIYF. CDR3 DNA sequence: TGCGCCAGCAGCGGACAGGGACGAAACACCATATATTTT.

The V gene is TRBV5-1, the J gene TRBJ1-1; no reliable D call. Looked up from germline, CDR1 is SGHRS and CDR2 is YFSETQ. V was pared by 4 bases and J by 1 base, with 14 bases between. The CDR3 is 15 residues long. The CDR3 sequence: CASSVEDTGNTEAFF. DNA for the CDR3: TGCGCCAGCAGCGTGGAAGACACCGGGAACACTGAAGCTTTCTTT.

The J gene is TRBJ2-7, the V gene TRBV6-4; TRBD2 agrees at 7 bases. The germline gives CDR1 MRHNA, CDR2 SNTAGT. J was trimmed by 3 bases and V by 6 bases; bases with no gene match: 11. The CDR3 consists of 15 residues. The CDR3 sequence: CASSAMPGGDYEQYF. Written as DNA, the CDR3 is TGTGCCAGCAGCGCCATGCCGGGAGGTGACTACGAGCAGTACTTC.

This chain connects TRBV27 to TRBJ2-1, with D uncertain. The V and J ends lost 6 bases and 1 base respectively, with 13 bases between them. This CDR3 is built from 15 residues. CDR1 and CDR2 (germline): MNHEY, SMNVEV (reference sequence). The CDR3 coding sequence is TGTGCCAGCAGCCCGAGGCAGCCGTCCTACAATGAGCAGTTCTTC. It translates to CASSPRQPSYNEQFF.

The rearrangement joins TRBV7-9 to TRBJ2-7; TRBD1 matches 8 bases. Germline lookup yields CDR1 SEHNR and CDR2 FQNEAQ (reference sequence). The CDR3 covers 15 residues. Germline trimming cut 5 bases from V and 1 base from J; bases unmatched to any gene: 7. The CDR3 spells CASSTTGGESYEQYF. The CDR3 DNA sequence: TGTGCCAGCAGCACCACAGGGGGAGAATCCTACGAGCAGTACTTC.

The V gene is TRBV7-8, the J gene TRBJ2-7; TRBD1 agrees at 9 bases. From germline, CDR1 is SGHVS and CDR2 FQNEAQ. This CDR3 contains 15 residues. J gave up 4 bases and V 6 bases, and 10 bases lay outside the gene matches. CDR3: CASSPGQGMVYEQYF. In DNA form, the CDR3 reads TGTGCCAGCAGTCCGGGACAGGGTATGGTATACGAGCAGTACTTC.

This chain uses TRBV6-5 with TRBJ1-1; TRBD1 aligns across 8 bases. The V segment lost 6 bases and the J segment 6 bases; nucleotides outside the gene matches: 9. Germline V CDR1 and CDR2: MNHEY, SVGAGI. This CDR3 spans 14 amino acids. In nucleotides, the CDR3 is TGTGCCAGCAGGTCAACAGGGGGTTGGCCTGAAGCTTTCTTT. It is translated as CASRSTGGWPEAFF.

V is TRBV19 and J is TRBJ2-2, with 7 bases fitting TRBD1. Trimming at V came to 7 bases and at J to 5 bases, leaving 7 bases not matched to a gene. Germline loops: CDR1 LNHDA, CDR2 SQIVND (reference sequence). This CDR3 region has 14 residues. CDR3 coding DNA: TGTGCCAGTACTTACCTGACAGGGACCGGGGAGCTGTTTTTT. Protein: CASTYLTGTGELFF.

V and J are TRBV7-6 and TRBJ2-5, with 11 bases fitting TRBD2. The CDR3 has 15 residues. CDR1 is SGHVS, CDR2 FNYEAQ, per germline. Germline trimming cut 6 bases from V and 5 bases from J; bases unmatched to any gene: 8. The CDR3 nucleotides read TGTGCCAGCAGTATCCAGAGACTAGCGGGGGAGACCCAGTACTTC. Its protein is CASSIQRLAGETQYF.

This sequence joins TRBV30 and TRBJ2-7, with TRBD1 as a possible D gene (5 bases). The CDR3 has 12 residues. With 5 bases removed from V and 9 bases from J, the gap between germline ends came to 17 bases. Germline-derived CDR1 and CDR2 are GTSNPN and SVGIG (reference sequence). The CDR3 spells CAWERTLCGQYF. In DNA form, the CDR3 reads TGTGCCTGGGAAAGGACACTCTGCGGGCAGTACTTC.

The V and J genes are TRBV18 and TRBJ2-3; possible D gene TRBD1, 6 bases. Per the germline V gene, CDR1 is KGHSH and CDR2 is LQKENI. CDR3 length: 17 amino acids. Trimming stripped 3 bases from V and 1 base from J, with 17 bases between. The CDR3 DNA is TGTGCCAGCTCACCTATAAACCAGGGGTCGGGCACAGATACGCAGTATTTT. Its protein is CASSPINQGSGTDTQYF.

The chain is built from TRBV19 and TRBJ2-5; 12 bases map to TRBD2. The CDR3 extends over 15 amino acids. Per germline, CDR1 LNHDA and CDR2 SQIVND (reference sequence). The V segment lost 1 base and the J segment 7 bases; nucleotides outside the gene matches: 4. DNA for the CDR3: TGTGCCAGTAGTATAGGAACTAGCGGGAGGAGGACCCAGTACTTC. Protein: CASSIGTSGRRTQYF.

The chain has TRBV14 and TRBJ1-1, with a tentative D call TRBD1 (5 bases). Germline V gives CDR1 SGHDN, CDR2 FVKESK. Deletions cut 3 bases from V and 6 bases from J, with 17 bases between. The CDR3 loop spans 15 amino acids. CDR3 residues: CASSHQRSGGAEAFF. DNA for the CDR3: TGTGCCAGCAGCCATCAAAGGAGCGGGGGAGCTGAAGCTTTCTTT. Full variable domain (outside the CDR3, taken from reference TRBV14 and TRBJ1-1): EAGVTQFPSHSVIEKGQTVTLRCDPISGHDNLYWYRRVMGKEIKFLLHFVKESKQDESGMPNNRFLAERTGGTYSTLKVQPAELEDSGVYFCASSHQRSGGAEAFFGQGTRLTVV.